What follows are 23 T cell receptor beta chains derived from one specimen sequenced in a study of cytomegalovirus exposure and HLA in healthy donors. The PCR made use of 60 Vbeta and 13 Jbeta primers. Assay: immunoSEQ multiplex PCR; the TCRdb copy retains only in-frame clones and omits some. The sample gives around 100,000 clones, roughly 80% of which show up once; roughly a fifth is in the top ten. Sequenced input: PBMCs. The receptors shown here come from a man under 40 in good health and CMV-seropositive.

This clone has only a few counts. CDR3 region: CASSMTGLYEQYF. The CDR3 nucleotides read TGTGCCAGCTCAATGACAGGGTTGTACGAGCAGTACTTC. V usage is TRBV18 and J usage is TRBJ2-7; 7 nucleotides line up with TRBD1. The CDR3 covers 13 residues. After removal of 5 bases from V and 4 bases from J, the junction contained 5 bases not matched to a gene. Germline V lookup: CDR1 KGHSH, CDR2 LQKENI. The full variable domain, with the rest looked up from reference TRBV18 and TRBJ2-7, is NAGVMQNPRHLVRRRGQEARLRCSPMKGHSHVYWYRQLPEEGLKFMVYLQKENIIDESGMPKERFSAEFPKEGPSILRIQQVVRGDSAAYFCASSMTGLYEQYFGPGTRLTVT.

This chain connects TRBV6-5 to TRBJ2-7; D is unclear. Germline assignment: CDR1 MNHEY and CDR2 SVGAGI. The CDR3 spans 12 residues. The germline V and J ends were trimmed by 5 bases and 3 bases, with 8 bases remaining between them. The chain's CDR3 is CASSEDFYEQYF. The CDR3 DNA reads as TGTGCCAGCAGTGAGGATTTCTACGAGCAGTACTTC.

Concerning this clone itself: At the DNA level, this CDR3 is encoded by other sequences in the same sample as well. The rearrangement uses TRBV7-9 and TRBJ2-5; unclear D gene. Looked up from germline, CDR1 is SEHNR and CDR2 is FQNEAQ (reference sequence). This CDR3 has 11 amino acids. Trimming pared 5 bases from V and 4 bases from J, leaving 5 bases between. The CDR3 region has the DNA TGTGCCAGCAGCCCTAGAGAGACCCAGTACTTC. Protein: CASSPRETQYF.

The rearrangement uses TRBV18 and TRBJ2-3, with 8 bases matching TRBD1. Per germline, CDR1 KGHSH and CDR2 LQKENI. The CDR3 contains 18 residues. Trimming took 4 bases from V and 1 from J; bases not matched to a gene: 13. The chain's CDR3 is CASSLNRGSRGRTDTQYF. CDR3 DNA sequence: TGTGCCAGCTCACTCAACAGGGGGTCGAGGGGTCGCACAGATACGCAGTATTTT.

This clone was recorded only once. This chain links TRBV6-1 with TRBJ2-2; tentative D call: TRBD2 (5 bases). This CDR3 region has 16 residues. The germline V gene encodes CDR1 MNHNS and CDR2 SASEGT. Trimming stripped 2 bases from V and 2 bases from J, with 12 bases between. CDR3 sequence (DNA): TGTGCCAGCAGTGAAAGGCTAGCAGACAACACCGGGGAGCTGTTTTTT. Translation gives CASSERLADNTGELFF.

The chain recombines TRBV9 with TRBJ2-1; D is possibly TRBD2 (6 bases). The CDR3 length is 14 residues. Germline CDR1 reads SGDLS; CDR2 reads YYNGEE. V was clipped by 3 bases and J by 3 bases, with 10 bases between them. CDR3 residues: CASSAGTFYNEQFF. The CDR3, as DNA: TGTGCCAGCAGCGCCGGGACTTTCTACAATGAGCAGTTCTTC.

This clone was recorded only once. This chain connects TRBV7-2 to TRBJ2-5, with TRBD2 matching 8 bases. The CDR3 spans 16 residues. The V segment lost 3 bases and the J segment 1 base; nucleotides outside the gene matches: 7. CDR1 SGHTA and CDR2 FQGNSA come from the germline V gene. The CDR3 protein is CASSLERGRSQETQYF. CDR3 coding DNA: TGTGCCAGCAGCTTGGAGCGGGGGAGAAGCCAAGAGACCCAGTACTTC.

This clone appeared a single time. The rearrangement links TRBV5-1 to TRBJ1-1, with D unresolved. Germline V CDR1 and CDR2: SGHRS, YFSETQ. Trimming cost V 0 bases and J 4 bases, with 13 bases left between them. The CDR3 extends over 15 amino acids. The CDR3 protein is CASSLGGRRSTEAFF. DNA of the CDR3: TGCGCCAGCAGCTTGGGCGGGCGCCGGTCCACTGAAGCTTTCTTT.

The V and J genes are TRBV28 and TRBJ2-1; TRBD1 is a possible D gene (5 bases). This CDR3 is 15 amino acids long. CDR1 is MDHEN, CDR2 SYDVKM, per germline. V was cut by 6 bases and J by 6 bases, with 18 bases left in between. The chain's CDR3 is CASSLGALPGNEQFF. CDR3 nucleotide sequence: TGTGCCAGCAGCCTAGGGGCCCTCCCTGGCAATGAGCAGTTCTTC.

The gene calls are TRBV6-5 and TRBJ2-5, with a possible D match to TRBD1 (5 bases). The CDR3 is made up of 14 amino acids. V was shortened by 6 bases and J by 1 base, with 12 bases between the two germline ends. Germline V lookup: CDR1 MNHEY, CDR2 SVGAGI. CDR3 region: CASRRDGAQETQYF. As DNA, the CDR3 is TGTGCCAGCAGAAGGGATGGGGCCCAAGAGACCCAGTACTTC.

The chain couples TRBV6-4 to TRBJ2-3; 10 bases line up with TRBD2. The germline V gene has CDR1 MRHNA and CDR2 SNTAGT. The V and J ends lost 3 bases and 3 bases, in that order; junction bases with no gene match: 3. The CDR3 covers 15 residues. CDR3 coding DNA: TGTGCCAGCAGTGAGGGGACTAGCGAAACAGATACGCAGTATTTT. Its protein is CASSEGTSETDTQYF.

This chain uses TRBV9 with TRBJ2-1; the D is unclear. Per the germline V gene, CDR1 is SGDLS and CDR2 is YYNGEE. Between the trimmed V and J ends, which lost 0 bases and 2 bases, there was a span of 12 bases. This CDR3 spans 16 amino acids. CDR3 sequence reads: CASSVASGGAYNEQFF. The CDR3 region has the DNA TGTGCCAGCAGCGTAGCAAGTGGCGGAGCCTACAATGAGCAGTTCTTC. Together with reference TRBV9 and TRBJ2-1, the CDR3 gives the full variable domain: DSGVTQTPKHLITATGQRVTLRCSPRSGDLSVYWYQQSLDQGLQFLIQYYNGEERAKGNILERFSAQQFPDLHSELNLSSLELGDSALYFCASSVASGGAYNEQFFGPGTRLTVL.

In its sample, this clone was seen many times. Germline is not matched at one junction end, which may reflect a read error. Other DNA sequences within the sample encode an identical CDR3. CDR3 protein: CASSLGGVGNQPQHF. In nucleotides, the CDR3 is TGTGCCAGCAGCTTGGGGGGGGTAGGCAATCAGCCCCAGCATTTT. The J gene is TRBJ1-5, the V gene TRBV5-1, with D tentatively TRBD1 (5 bases). The CDR3 is 15 amino acids. In germline, CDR1 is SGHRS, CDR2 YFSETQ.

The V gene is TRBV7-6, the J gene TRBJ1-4; D uncertain. Trimming took 1 base from V and 4 from J, leaving 7 bases between them. The CDR3 consists of 14 residues. Germline V lookup: CDR1 SGHVS, CDR2 FNYEAQ. CDR3 coding DNA: TGTGCCAGCAGCTTAGTGGGGAGTAATGAAAAACTGTTTTTT. Protein product: CASSLVGSNEKLFF.

The rearrangement links TRBV9 to TRBJ2-2; D might be TRBD1 (6 bases). Germline loops: CDR1 SGDLS, CDR2 YYNGEE. Trimming stripped 3 bases from V and 0 bases from J, with 9 bases between. This CDR3 comprises 15 residues. The CDR3 DNA is TGTGCCAGCAGCGCCGGGACACCGAACACCGGGGAGCTGTTTTTT. Translating it yields CASSAGTPNTGELFF.

This sequence joins TRBV5-1 and TRBJ2-7; the D is unclear. The CDR3 is 14 amino acids. In germline, CDR1 is SGHRS, CDR2 YFSETQ. V was trimmed by 1 base and J by 4 bases, leaving 12 bases between them. The CDR3 DNA follows: TGCGCCAGCAGCTTGAGAGTCCCTGGTTACGAGCAGTACTTC. Its translation is CASSLRVPGYEQYF.

The chain recombines TRBV6-1 with TRBJ2-7, with D possibly being TRBD2 (7 bases). The CDR3 is 15 residues long. Trimming removed 7 bases at V and 0 bases at J, with 16 bases between. CDR1 is MNHNS, CDR2 SASEGT, per germline. The CDR3 region has the DNA TGTGCCAGCACGCCCGGGGGGCGGCCCTCCTACGAGCAGTACTTC. This gives the protein CASTPGGRPSYEQYF.

This chain connects TRBV4-2 to TRBJ2-1, with a tentative D call TRBD2 (6 bases). V was cut by 4 bases and J by 4 bases, with 17 bases left in between. Germline V gene lookup returns CDR1 LGHNA and CDR2 YNFKEQ. The CDR3 is made up of 16 amino acids. The CDR3 DNA reads TGTGCCAGCAGCCCCGGGACTCCTACCCTATACAATGAGCAGTTCTTC. Protein product: CASSPGTPTLYNEQFF.

The CDR3 is CASSESRGGYNEQFF. CDR3 in DNA: TGTGCCAGCAGTGAGAGCAGAGGGGGCTACAATGAGCAGTTCTTC. The rearrangement joins TRBV6-1 to TRBJ2-1; D is possibly TRBD1 (6 bases). In germline, CDR1 is MNHNS, CDR2 SASEGT. V dropped 3 bases and J dropped 3 bases, with 12 bases sitting between them. The CDR3 covers 15 residues.

This clone was counted a few times. The genes are TRBV25-1 and TRBJ2-1; no clear D gene. CDR3 length equals 16 residues. Trimming took 0 bases from V and 3 from J, leaving 12 bases between them. CDR1 MGHDK and CDR2 SYGVNS come from the germline V gene. The chain's CDR3 is CASSEYGQTHYNEQFF. In nucleotides, the CDR3 is TGTGCCAGCAGTGAATATGGGCAGACCCACTACAATGAGCAGTTCTTC. The entire variable domain, with the rest obtained from reference TRBV25-1 and TRBJ2-1, is as follows: EADIYQTPRYLVIGTGKKITLECSQTMGHDKMYWYQQDPGMELHLIHYSYGVNSTEKGDLSSESTVSRIRTEHFPLTLESARPSHTSQYLCASSEYGQTHYNEQFFGPGTRLTVL.

The chain couples TRBV7-2 to TRBJ1-5; D remains ambiguous. The CDR3 totals 13 residues. V was pared by 3 bases and J by 7 bases, with 10 bases between. CDR1 is SGHTA and CDR2 is FQGNSA in the germline V gene. The CDR3 region has the DNA TGTGCCAGCAGCTTCTTTAGAGCCCAGCCCCAGCATTTT. Translating it yields CASSFFRAQPQHF.

This rearrangement joins TRBV2 to TRBJ2-1; TRBD2 matches 8 bases. CDR1 SNHLY and CDR2 FYNNEI come from the germline V gene. Trimming removed 7 bases from V and 10 bases from J; junction bases left unmatched: 3. CDR3 length: 11 amino acids. CDR3 in DNA: TGTGCCAGCACTAGGACTAGCGAGCAGTTCTTC. Its translation: CASTRTSEQFF.

J is TRBJ2-2 and V is TRBV9, with a possible D match to TRBD1 (7 bases). V was clipped by 4 bases and J by 1 base, with 14 bases between them. Germline loops: CDR1 SGDLS, CDR2 YYNGEE. The CDR3 is 16 amino acids. CDR3 sequence: CASSPRGQMNTGELFF. The CDR3, as DNA: TGTGCCAGCAGCCCGCGGGGACAGATGAACACCGGGGAGCTGTTTTTT.